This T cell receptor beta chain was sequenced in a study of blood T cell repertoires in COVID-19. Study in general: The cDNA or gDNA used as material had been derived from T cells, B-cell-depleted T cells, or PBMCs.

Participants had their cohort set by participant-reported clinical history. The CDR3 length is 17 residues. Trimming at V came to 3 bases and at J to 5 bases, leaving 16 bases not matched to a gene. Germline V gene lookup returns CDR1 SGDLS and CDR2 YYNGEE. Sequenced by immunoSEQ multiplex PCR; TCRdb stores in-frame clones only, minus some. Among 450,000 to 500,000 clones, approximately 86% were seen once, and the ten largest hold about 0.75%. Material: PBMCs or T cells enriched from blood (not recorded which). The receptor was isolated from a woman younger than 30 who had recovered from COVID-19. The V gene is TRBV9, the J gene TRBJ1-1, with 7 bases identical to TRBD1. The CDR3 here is CASSAETGKGAGTEAFF. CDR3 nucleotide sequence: TGTGCCAGCAGCGCCGAGACAGGGAAGGGGGCTGGAACTGAAGCTTTCTTT.